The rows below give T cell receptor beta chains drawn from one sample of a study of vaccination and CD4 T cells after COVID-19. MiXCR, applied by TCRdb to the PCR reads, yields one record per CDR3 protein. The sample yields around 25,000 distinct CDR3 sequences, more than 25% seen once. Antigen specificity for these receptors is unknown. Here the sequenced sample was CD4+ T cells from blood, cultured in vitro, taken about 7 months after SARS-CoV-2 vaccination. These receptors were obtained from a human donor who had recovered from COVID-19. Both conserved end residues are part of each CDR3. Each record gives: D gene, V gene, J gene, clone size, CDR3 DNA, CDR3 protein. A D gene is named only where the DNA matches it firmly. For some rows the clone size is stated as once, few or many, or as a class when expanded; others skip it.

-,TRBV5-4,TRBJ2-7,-,TGTGCCAGCAGCCACGCCACGGGTGGAAAATTGGAGCAGTACTTC,CASSHATGGKLEQYF
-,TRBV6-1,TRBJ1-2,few,TGTGCCAGCAGTGGGGCCTGGGGGCGGAATGATTATGGCTACACCTTC,CASSGAWGRNDYGYTF
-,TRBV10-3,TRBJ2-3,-,TGTGCCATCAGTGCGCCTGACATTAGCACAGATACGCAGTATTTT,CAISAPDISTDTQYF
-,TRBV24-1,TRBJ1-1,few,TGTGCCACCAGTGATTTGTCGACTACAACCCACGGAGCTTTCTTT,CATSDLSTTTHGAFF
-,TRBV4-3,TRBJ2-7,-,TGCGCCAGCAGCCAACAGGTCGCCTACGAGCAGTACTTC,CASSQQVAYEQYF
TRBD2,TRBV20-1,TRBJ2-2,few,TGCAGTGGAACTAGCGGGAACACCGGGGAGCTGTTTTTT,CSGTSGNTGELFF
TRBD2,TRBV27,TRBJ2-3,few,TGTGCCAGCAGTTTCTTGGCTAGCGGGAGGGTAGATACGCAGTATTTT,CASSFLASGRVDTQYF
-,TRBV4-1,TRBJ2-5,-,TGCGCCAGCACCTCCGGGAGAACCGGAGAGACCCAGTACTTC,CASTSGRTGETQYF
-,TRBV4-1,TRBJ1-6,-,TGCGCCAGCAGCCAGAGCGAACTCAATTCACCCCTCCACTTT,CASSQSELNSPLHF
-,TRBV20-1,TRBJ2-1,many,TGCAGTGCCGCCGCGGGGCTTAGTGAGCAGTTCTTC,CSAAAGLSEQFF
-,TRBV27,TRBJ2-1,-,TGTGCCAGCAGTACACCGGGACGTCTTAATGAGCAGTTCTTC,CASSTPGRLNEQFF
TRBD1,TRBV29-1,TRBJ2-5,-,TGCAGCGTCGCAACAGGGGGCGGGGAGACCCAGTACTTC,CSVATGGGETQYF
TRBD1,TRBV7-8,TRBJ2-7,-,TGTGCCAGCAGCACCTACAGGGGTCTAAACGAGCAGTACTTC,CASSTYRGLNEQYF
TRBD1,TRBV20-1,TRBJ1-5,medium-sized,TGCAGTGCAAGACAGGGGGGGAATCAGCCCCAGCATTTT,CSARQGGNQPQHF
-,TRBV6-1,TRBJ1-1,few,TGTGCCAGCGTGGGGAACACTGAAGCTTTCTTT,CASVGNTEAFF
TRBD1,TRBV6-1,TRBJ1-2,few,TGTGCCAGCAGTGATCAAAACAGGGGAGGCTATGGCTACACCTTC,CASSDQNRGGYGYTF
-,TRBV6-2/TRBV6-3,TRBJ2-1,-,TGTGCCAGCAGTCCAAGCGGAGGGGAGCAGTTCTTC,CASSPSGGEQFF
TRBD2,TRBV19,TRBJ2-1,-,TGTGCCAGTAGTATTGCGGGGGGATATGAGCAGTTCTTC,CASSIAGGYEQFF
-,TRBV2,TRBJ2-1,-,TGTGCCAGCAGTGAGGGGGAGTCCTACAATGAGCAGTTCTTC,CASSEGESYNEQFF
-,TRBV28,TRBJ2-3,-,TGTGCCAGCATTTTCTCCAGTGGAGAGAGCACAGATACGCAGTATTTT,CASIFSSGESTDTQYF
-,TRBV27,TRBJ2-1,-,TGTGCCAGCAGTTGGAGGACCTACAATGAGCAGTTCTTC,CASSWRTYNEQFF
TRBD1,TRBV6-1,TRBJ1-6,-,TGTGCCAGCGGAACAACAGGGGGCCTTAATTCACCCCTCCACTTT,CASGTTGGLNSPLHF
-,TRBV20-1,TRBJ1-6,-,TGCAGTGTTAGAGGGATAAGCTCCTATAATTCACCCCTCCACTTT,CSVRGISSYNSPLHF
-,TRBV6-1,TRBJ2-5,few,TGTGCCAGCAGTGCAAACCAAGAGACCCAGTACTTC,CASSANQETQYF
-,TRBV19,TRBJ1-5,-,TGTGCCAGTAGTACCTGGGGAGGGGATCAGCCCCAGCATTTT,CASSTWGGDQPQHF
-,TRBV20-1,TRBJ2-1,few,TGCAGCCTTGGGGGGAGATCCTACAATGAGCAGTTCTTC,CSLGGRSYNEQFF
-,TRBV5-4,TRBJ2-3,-,TGTGCCAGCCGTGGCTTTACTAGCACAGATACGCAGTATTTT,CASRGFTSTDTQYF
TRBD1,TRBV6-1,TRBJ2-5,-,TGTGCCAGCAGTGAAACCCCAGGGGGCTGGCAAGAGACCCAGTACTTC,CASSETPGGWQETQYF
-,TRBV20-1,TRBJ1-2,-,TGCAGTGCCGGACTGCTGGCAGCGGGCTATGGCTACACCTTC,CSAGLLAAGYGYTF
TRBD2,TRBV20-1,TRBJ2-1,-,TGCAGTGCTAGAGATCATGGGGGACTAGCGTCCTACAATGAGCAGTTCTTC,CSARDHGGLASYNEQFF
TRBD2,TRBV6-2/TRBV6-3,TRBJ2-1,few,TGTGCCACCCGGACTAGCGGCTACAATGAGCAGTTCTTC,CATRTSGYNEQFF
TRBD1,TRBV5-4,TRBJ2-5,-,TGTGCCAGCAGCTTTCTGGGGACAGGGGCAGAGACCCAGTACTTC,CASSFLGTGAETQYF
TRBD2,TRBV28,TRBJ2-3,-,TGTGGCACAGGCGGGAGTTCGACAGATACGCAGTATTTT,CGTGGSSTDTQYF
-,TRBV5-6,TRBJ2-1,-,TGTGTCAGCAGTCCTAATAGTGCGCCCGCGCGTGAGCAGTTCTTC,CVSSPNSAPAREQFF
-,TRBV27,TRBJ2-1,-,TGTGCCAGCAGTTTATTGCTAGCAGGGGTGGATGAGCAGTTCTTC,CASSLLLAGVDEQFF
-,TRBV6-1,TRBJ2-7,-,TGTGCCAGCAGTAAGGGGATTTTGATTACCTACGAGCAGTACTTC,CASSKGILITYEQYF
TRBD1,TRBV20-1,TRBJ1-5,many,TGCAGTGCCCTCGGACAGGGCCTAAGGAGCAATCAGCCCCAGCATTTT,CSALGQGLRSNQPQHF
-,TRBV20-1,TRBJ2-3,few,TGCCTGTGGGGCACAGATACGCAGTATTTT,CLWGTDTQYF
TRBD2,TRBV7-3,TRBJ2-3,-,TGTGCCAGCAGCTTAACGGGGACTAGCGGGAGCACAGATACGCAGTATTTT,CASSLTGTSGSTDTQYF
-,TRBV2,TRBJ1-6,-,TGTGCCAGCAGCCCTACTACAGGGTCGGGTTCACCCCTCCACTTT,CASSPTTGSGSPLHF
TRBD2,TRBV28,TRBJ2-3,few,TGTGCCAGCAGGATCACTAGCGGCCTACGCACAGATACGCAGTATTTT,CASRITSGLRTDTQYF
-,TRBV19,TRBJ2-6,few,TGTGCCAGTAGTAACAGAAGGGGTTCTGGGGCCAACGTCCTGACTTTC,CASSNRRGSGANVLTF
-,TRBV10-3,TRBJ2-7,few,TGTGCCATCAGTGAGTCGATGAACTACGAGCAGTACTTC,CAISESMNYEQYF
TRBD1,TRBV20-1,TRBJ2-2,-,TGCAGTGCTCGGAACGCACAGGGGACCGGGGAGCTGTTTTTT,CSARNAQGTGELFF
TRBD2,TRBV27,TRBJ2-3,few,TGTGCCAGCAGTCCCTCGACTAGCGGGAGCACAGATACGCAGTATTTT,CASSPSTSGSTDTQYF
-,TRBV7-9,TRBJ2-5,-,TGTGCCAGCTTCCGACTAGACCAAGAGACCCAGTACTTC,CASFRLDQETQYF
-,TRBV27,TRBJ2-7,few,TGTGCCAGCAGTTTATTATCGGCTAGCAAACCCCAAGGCTACGAGCAGTACTTC,CASSLLSASKPQGYEQYF
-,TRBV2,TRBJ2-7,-,TGTGCCAGCAGTGGGTCCCTCACCCGGGGGATTACCTACGAGCAGTACTTC,CASSGSLTRGITYEQYF
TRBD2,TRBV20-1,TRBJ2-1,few,TGCAGTGAATCCGGGACTAGCGTTTACAATGAGCAGTTCTTC,CSESGTSVYNEQFF
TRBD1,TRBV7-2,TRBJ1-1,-,TGTGCCAGCAGCGGGACAGGGCGGGCTGAAGCTTTCTTT,CASSGTGRAEAFF
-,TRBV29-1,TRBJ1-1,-,TGCAGCCCACAGCGGGGGGCAGGCACTGAAGCTTTCTTT,CSPQRGAGTEAFF
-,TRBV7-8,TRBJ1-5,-,TGTGCCAGCAGCTTAGCGATGGATCAGCCCCAGCATTTT,CASSLAMDQPQHF
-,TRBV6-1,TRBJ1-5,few,TGTGCCAGCAGTGGCCACAGGGTTCTAGGGTATAGCAATCAGCCCCAGCATTTT,CASSGHRVLGYSNQPQHF
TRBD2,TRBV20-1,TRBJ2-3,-,TGCAGTGCTTTTAAAGCGGGGCGCACAGATACGCAGTATTTT,CSAFKAGRTDTQYF
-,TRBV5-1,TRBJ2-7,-,TGCGCCAGCAGCGATTCCGGGGGATTTCCCTACGAGCAGTACTTC,CASSDSGGFPYEQYF
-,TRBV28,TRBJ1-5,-,TGTGCCAGCAGTTTTGGTCGAAGGCGGATTAGCAATCAGCCCCAGCATTTT,CASSFGRRRISNQPQHF
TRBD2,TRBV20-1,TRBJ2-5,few,TGCAGTGCAGACACTAGCGGGAGGGCCGAGACCCAGTACTTC,CSADTSGRAETQYF
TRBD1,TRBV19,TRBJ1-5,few,TGTGCCAGTAGTTCTGTTGGACAGGGCAATCAGCCCCAGCATTTT,CASSSVGQGNQPQHF